These T cell receptor beta chains were read from a single sample in a study of T cells in Graves' hyperthyroidism and ophthalmopathy. MiXCR, run by TCRdb on the multiplex PCR reads, gives a single entry per CDR3 protein. The data show a few hundred thousand distinct CDR3 sequences, with around 20% seen just once and about 50% held by the top ten. What was sequenced was blood. These TCRs come from a woman between 45 and 65 years old with Graves' hyperthyroidism. CDR3s include the opening cysteine and the closing phenylalanine or tryptophan. The order of the fields is V gene, CDR3 protein.

TRBV5-6	CASSTGPNKNIQYF
TRBV27	CASSGLAAQETQYF
TRBV20-1	CSGRSNSYNEQFF
TRBV28	CASRETRLFF
TRBV20-1	CSASNLGTGIETQYF
TRBV3-1	CASSQMAGVAEQYF
TRBV12-3/TRBV12-4	CASSVLGAYNEQFF
TRBV11-2	CASSQQTGPYGYTF
TRBV5-5	CASYGDKNIQYF
TRBV18	CASSLGKGNTEAFF
TRBV4-2	CASDSGGSSRGQFF
TRBV2	CASSERVGGNYGYTF
TRBV27	CASSHQGGIGGELFF
TRBV20-1	CSATGTGVSYEQYF
TRBV6-1	CASSESGNQPQHF
TRBV6-5	CASSYSSDVNYGYTF
TRBV3-1	CASSRDTSNQPQHF
TRBV6-1	CASSRVSYNEQFF
TRBV19	CASSLTRNQETQYF
TRBV7-9	CASNLPDRGDTGELFF
TRBV9	CASSVAEGTTNEKLSF
TRBV2	CASSSHPSSYNEQFF
TRBV28	CASSSTSGRANTGELFF
TRBV5-1	CASSLLGRVPNEKLFF
TRBV10-3	CAISGAGTVEQYF
TRBV7-9	CASRQGLAGDDEQFF
TRBV2	CASSERGEEAFF
TRBV27	CASSFGPIYGYTF
TRBV7-9	CASSQPPIGQGRMNTEAFF
TRBV12-3/TRBV12-4	CASSFLQGGYGYTF
TRBV27	CASTPTSYNEQFF